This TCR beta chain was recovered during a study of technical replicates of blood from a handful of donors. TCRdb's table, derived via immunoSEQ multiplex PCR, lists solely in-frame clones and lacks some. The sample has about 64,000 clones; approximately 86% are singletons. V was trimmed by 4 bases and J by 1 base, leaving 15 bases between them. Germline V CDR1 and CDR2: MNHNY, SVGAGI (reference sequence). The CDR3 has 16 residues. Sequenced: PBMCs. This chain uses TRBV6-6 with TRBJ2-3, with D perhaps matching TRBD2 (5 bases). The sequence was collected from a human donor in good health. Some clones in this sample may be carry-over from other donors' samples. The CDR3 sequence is CASSWGRERGTDTQYF. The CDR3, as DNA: TGTGCCAGCAGTTGGGGAAGGGAGCGCGGCACAGATACGCAGTATTTT.